The rows below give T cell receptor beta chains drawn from one sample of a study of blood T cell repertoires in COVID-19. Assay used: immunoSEQ multiplex PCR; TCRdb lists only in-frame clones, some missing. The table lists fewer than 350,000 clones, 81% of them singletons. Sequenced sample: peripheral blood. These receptors were collected from a woman aged 60-70 years with active or convalescent COVID-19. The CDR3 runs from the conserved cysteine through the conserved F or W. A D gene is named only where the DNA matches it firmly. Expanded clones get a size class; other rows say once, few or many, or leave the size out.

>TRBV19|NA|TRBJ1-1|NA
TGTGCCAGTAGTACCCCGTCCGACGGAAGGGGCACTGAAGCTTTCTTT
CASSTPSDGRGTEAFF
>TRBV2|NA|TRBJ2-1|TRBD1
TGTGCCAGCAGTGAAGGGGACAGGGGGATCCAGCAGTTCTTC
CASSEGDRGIQQFF
>TRBV19|NA|TRBJ1-2|TRBD1
TGTGCCAGTAGCCCTGAAGGAGGGGGCAACTATGGCTACACCTTC
CASSPEGGGNYGYTF
>TRBV5-1|NA|TRBJ2-5|NA
TGCGCCAGCAGCTTCCGGGACTACCAAGAGACCCAGTACTTC
CASSFRDYQETQYF
>TRBV3-1/TRBV3-2|NA|TRBJ1-2|NA
TGTGCCAGCAGCCAAGAACAGGGCCGGAGTGGCTACACCTTC
CASSQEQGRSGYTF
>TRBV6-5|NA|TRBJ2-1|NA
TGTGCCAGCAGTTTGGCAGGAAGAAATGAGCAGTTCTTC
CASSLAGRNEQFF
>TRBV10-3|NA|TRBJ2-3|NA
TGTGCCATCAGTGCGGGGGATGCTAGCACAGATACGCAGTATTTT
CAISAGDASTDTQYF
>TRBV7-2|few|TRBJ1-6|TRBD1
TGTGCCAGCAGCTACTGGACAGGGGGTGCCTATAATTCACCCCTCCACTTT
CASSYWTGGAYNSPLHF
>TRBV9|NA|TRBJ2-7|NA
TGTGCCAGCAGCGCCGGGACTTCCCCCTACGAGCAGTACTTC
CASSAGTSPYEQYF
>TRBV6-6|NA|TRBJ2-1|TRBD2
TGTGCCAGCAGTTACTCTGGCGGGGGGGGAGATGAGCAGTTCTTC
CASSYSGGGGDEQFF
>TRBV19|NA|TRBJ2-1|TRBD2
TGTGCCAGTTCGGGGACTAGCGGCTACAATGAGCAGTTCTTC
CASSGTSGYNEQFF
>TRBV4-3|NA|TRBJ1-5|NA
TGCGCCAGCAGCCAAGATCCCTATCGGCAGGGGCCCCAGCATTTT
CASSQDPYRQGPQHF
>TRBV11-2|NA|TRBJ2-7|NA
TGTGCCAGCAGCTTACATGTGCAGGTCGCCTCCTACGAGCAGTACTTC
CASSLHVQVASYEQYF
>TRBV29-1|NA|TRBJ1-4|NA
TGCAGCGCCAGAAAGCCCGGGACACCCAATGAAAAACTGTTTTTT
CSARKPGTPNEKLFF
>TRBV4-1|NA|TRBJ1-2|NA
TGCGCCAGCAGCCAAGAGCAGGGTTGGGGGCCCGGCTACACCTTC
CASSQEQGWGPGYTF
>TRBV2|NA|TRBJ2-7|TRBD1
TGTGCCAGCAGAATCTGGACAGGGCACGAGCAGTACTTC
CASRIWTGHEQYF
>TRBV7-3|few|TRBJ2-3|NA
TGTGCCAGCAGCTCGGGGGTCACAGATACGCAGTATTTT
CASSSGVTDTQYF
>TRBV6-1|NA|TRBJ2-5|NA
TGTGCCAGCAGTGAAGTTGCTAGCGTCCAAGAGACCCAGTACTTC
CASSEVASVQETQYF
>TRBV9|NA|TRBJ1-1|NA
TGTGCCAGCAGCGGCCTAGGGGACACTGAAGCTTTCTTT
CASSGLGDTEAFF
>TRBV7-3|NA|TRBJ2-1|NA
TGTGCCAGCAGCTTTGGAGAGGCGGACAATGAGCAGTTCTTC
CASSFGEADNEQFF
>TRBV6-5|many|TRBJ1-1|TRBD1
TGTGCCAGCAGTTCAGACAGGGGGCTCACTGAAGCTTTCTTT
CASSSDRGLTEAFF
>TRBV12-3/TRBV12-4|NA|TRBJ1-1|NA
TGTGCCAGCAGTGCCGGGATGAACACTGAAGCTTTCTTT
CASSAGMNTEAFF
>TRBV3-1/TRBV3-2|once|TRBJ1-4|NA
TGTGCCAGCAGCCAAGACACAGTTTTTAATGAAAAACTGTTTTTT
CASSQDTVFNEKLFF
>TRBV28|NA|TRBJ2-3|TRBD1
TGTGCCAGCAGGGGACAGGGTCTGTTTTCAGGGTACACAGATACGCAGTATTTT
CASRGQGLFSGYTDTQYF
>TRBV5-6|NA|TRBJ2-3|TRBD1
TGTGCCAGCAGCTTGGTCCCGGGACAGGGAGATACGCAGTATTTT
CASSLVPGQGDTQYF
>TRBV3-1/TRBV3-2|NA|TRBJ2-1|NA
TGTGCCAGCAGCCAAGATACACCCCTATCCGGGGGTTCCTACAATGAGCAGTTCTTC
CASSQDTPLSGGSYNEQFF
>TRBV6-2/TRBV6-3|many|TRBJ2-1|NA
TGTGCCAGCAGTTACTCGTCGGTCGGGGAGTTCTTC
CASSYSSVGEFF
>TRBV5-4|NA|TRBJ1-1|NA
TGTGCCAGCAGCTTGGGAACAGGGTCGAACACTGAAGCTTTCTTT
CASSLGTGSNTEAFF
>TRBV9|NA|TRBJ2-7|NA
TGTGCCAGCAGCGCCGGTCGGGGTGGCAGGACCACCTACGAGCAGTACTTC
CASSAGRGGRTTYEQYF
>TRBV6-2/TRBV6-3|NA|TRBJ2-4|TRBD1
TGTGCCAGCAGTCTAAGGACAGGTCAGATTCAGTACTTC
CASSLRTGQIQYF
>TRBV7-9|NA|TRBJ2-3|NA
TGTGCCAGCAGCCCCAGCGGGAGCACAGATACGCAGTATTTT
CASSPSGSTDTQYF
>TRBV3-1/TRBV3-2|NA|TRBJ1-4|NA
TGTGCCAGCAGCCAACTATCCATCGATGAAAAACTGTTTTTT
CASSQLSIDEKLFF
>TRBV2|NA|TRBJ2-7|TRBD2
TGTGCCAGCAGGAGCGGGGGGGCCGCCTACGAGCAGTACTTC
CASRSGGAAYEQYF
>TRBV18|NA|TRBJ1-5|TRBD1
TGTGCCAGCTCACCGCGACAGGGGAATCAGCCCCAGCATTTT
CASSPRQGNQPQHF
>TRBV12-5|once|TRBJ2-3|TRBD1
TGTGCTAGTCGACCGGGACAGACCTATGACGCGCAGTATTTT
CASRPGQTYDAQYF
>TRBV7-9|NA|TRBJ2-7|TRBD1
TGTGCCAGCAGCCTTTCTTGGGACAGGTCTTCCTACGAGCAGTACTTC
CASSLSWDRSSYEQYF
>TRBV2|NA|TRBJ1-2|NA
TGTGCCAGCTCTGGGCCGAGGGCCTCGGGCGGGGAAGGCTACACCTTC
CASSGPRASGGEGYTF
>TRBV5-1|NA|TRBJ2-7|TRBD1
TGCGCCAGCAGCTTGGGACAGGGGGCGATCTACGAGCAGTACTTC
CASSLGQGAIYEQYF
>TRBV4-1|NA|TRBJ2-1|TRBD2
TGCGCCAGCAGACAACCCGGGACTAGCGATGAGCAGTTCTTC
CASRQPGTSDEQFF
>TRBV12-2|once|TRBJ1-2|NA
TGTGCAAGTCGCTTAGCACTAGCCTTTTGCTATGGCTACACCTTC
CASRLALAFCYGYTF
>TRBV19|NA|TRBJ2-1|TRBD1
TGTGCCACCCTCGGAACCGCGACAGGGGAGCAGTTCTTC
CATLGTATGEQFF
>TRBV2|NA|TRBJ1-2|TRBD1
TGTGCCAGCAGACTAAACAGGGGGAACTATGGCTACACCTTC
CASRLNRGNYGYTF
>TRBV6-6|NA|TRBJ1-2|TRBD1
TGTGCCAGCAGTCAAACAGGGGACTATGGCTACACCTTC
CASSQTGDYGYTF
>TRBV5-1|NA|TRBJ2-7|NA
TGCGCCAGCAGCGAATACAGCGAGCAGTACTTC
CASSEYSEQYF
>TRBV7-2|NA|TRBJ1-2|NA
TGTGCCAGCTCCCAGCTCGGGGGATCCAACTATGGCTACACCTTC
CASSQLGGSNYGYTF
>TRBV6-6|NA|TRBJ2-1|NA
TGTGCCAGCAGTTGGAGTAGCTTCAATGAGCAGTTCTTC
CASSWSSFNEQFF
>TRBV19|few|TRBJ1-1|NA
TGTGCCAGTAGTCTCTCCGGGTCCTCAAGGTATGATGAAGCTTTCTTT
CASSLSGSSRYDEAFF
>TRBV7-9|NA|TRBJ2-1|TRBD2
TGTGCCAGCAGCTTCCTAGCGGGGGCCGAGCAGTTCTTC
CASSFLAGAEQFF